This TCR beta chain derives from a study of shared clonotypes between healthy human individuals. As concerns this clone: Additional DNA sequences in this sample encode the identical CDR3.

The CDR3 runs to 14 residues. Trimming shortened V by 0 bases and J by 6 bases, and 9 bases separated the two germline ends. Germline CDR1 reads MNHNY; CDR2 reads SVGAGI (reference sequence). Assay used: immunoSEQ multiplex PCR; TCRdb lists only in-frame clones, some missing. The sample holds approximately 2.3 million clones, more than 80% seen once. The receptor was isolated from a man aged 18 to 35 in good health. Some clones in this sample may be carry-over from other donors' samples. V usage is TRBV6-6 and J usage is TRBJ1-5; D is uncertain. The sample consisted of naive CD4+ T cells from PBMCs. Subset meaning: CD45RA+ positively selected. This CDR3 reads CASSYSRGSQPQHF. The CDR3 region has the DNA TGTGCCAGCAGTTACTCTCGTGGGAGTCAGCCCCAGCATTTT.